This T cell receptor beta chain was documented in a study of beta chain features in type 1 diabetes. Across the study: Patients shared similar age, gender and cell yields with healthy donors. Study results and limitations: Unsettled here was the matter of whether HLA type influences TCRB rearrangement. All four CD4+ subsets of Type 1 diabetes patients contained TCRB CDR3s that were moderately but significantly shorter. A pattern of fewer insertions and more deletions at VDJ junctions was seen in type 1 diabetes patients.

The CDR3 has 16 amino acids. Germline CDR1 is SNHLY and CDR2 is FYNNEI. The trim removed 10 bases at V and 4 bases at J, leaving 15 bases unmatched. Reverse transcribing all isolated RNA meant expressed TCRB transcripts were sequenced. This table comes from immunoSEQ multiplex PCR, and its TCRdb copy is limited to in-frame clones, with some not included. Altogether about 260,000 clones are present, 24% being singletons, with the ten largest covering around 0.012%. A sort by CD45RO/CCR7/CD25/CD127/CD95/CD27 yielded CD4+ naive, central memory, regulatory and stem cell-like memory cells. This clone was detected only a few times. Its target is unknown.

This chain links TRBV2 with TRBJ2-3; 9 nucleotides align to TRBD2. Sequencing used naive CD4+ T cells from blood. The source is a woman aged 30 to 39 with type 1 diabetes. CDR3 coding DNA: TGTGCCATCCCGGCCGATAGCGGGAGTTGGGCAGATACGCAGTATTTT. It yields the protein CAIPADSGSWADTQYF.